The 31 T cell receptor beta chains given below trace back to one sample, sequenced in a study of blood T cell repertoires in COVID-19. Sequencing used immunoSEQ multiplex PCR; TCRdb keeps in-frame clones, though not all of them. This table holds 200,000 to 250,000 clones, 87% found once. Sequencing input: PBMCs or T cells enriched from blood (not recorded which). These receptors were collected from a man aged 30 to 45 who had recovered from COVID-19.

The CDR3 nucleotides read TGCGCCAGCAGCCAAGATATGGTCACAGGTTATTATGGCTACACCTTC. Translation gives CASSQDMVTGYYGYTF. V gene TRBV4-1 combines with J gene TRBJ1-2; TRBD1 might be the D (5 bases). The V gene's germline CDR1 is MGHRA and CDR2 YSYEKL. This CDR3 has 16 residues. The germline V and J ends were trimmed by 0 bases and 5 bases, with 16 bases remaining between them.

The chain recombines TRBV28 with TRBJ2-7; D is possibly TRBD1 (5 bases). Deletions cut 0 bases from V and 5 bases from J, with 8 bases between. CDR3 size: 13 residues. The V gene's germline CDR1 is MDHEN and CDR2 SYDVKM. The CDR3 nucleotides read TGTGCCAGCAGTTTATGGAGCAGGGACGAGCAGTACTTC. This translates into CASSLWSRDEQYF.

The chain employs TRBV12-3 or TRBV12-4 and TRBJ1-1; 7 bases match TRBD1. J gave up 6 bases and V 6 bases, and 7 bases lay outside the gene matches. CDR3 length: 13 amino acids. The CDR3 region is CASSEGAFAEAFF. CDR3 nucleotide sequence: TGTGCCAGCAGCGAGGGGGCTTTCGCTGAAGCTTTCTTT.

This chain joins TRBV30 and TRBJ2-3; the D is unclear. V lost 1 base to trimming and J lost 2 bases, with 7 bases between them. The CDR3 is 13 amino acids. Looked up from germline, CDR1 is GTSNPN and CDR2 is SVGIG (reference sequence). The CDR3 coding sequence is TGTGCCTGGAGTGCTCCCGTCACAGATACGCAGTATTTT. Translating gives CAWSAPVTDTQYF. Full variable domain (remainder filled in from reference TRBV30 and TRBJ2-3): SQTIHQWPATLVQPVGSPLSLECTVEGTSNPNLYWYRQAAGRGLQLLFYSVGIGQISSEVPQNLSASRPQDRQFILSSKKLLLSDSGFYLCAWSAPVTDTQYFGPGTRLTVL.

The chain recombines TRBV19 with TRBJ2-3; 7 bases map to TRBD1. V lost 9 bases, J lost 11 bases, and 8 bases stayed unmatched. The CDR3 loop spans 11 amino acids. The germline gives CDR1 LNHDA, CDR2 SQIVND (reference sequence). This CDR3 is CASGTAIEQYF. CDR3 coding DNA: TGTGCCAGCGGGACAGCCATCGAGCAGTATTTT.

This chain connects TRBV5-5 to TRBJ1-5, with TRBD1 as a possible D gene (5 bases). Trimming stripped 3 bases from V and 6 bases from J, with 10 bases between. Germline CDR1 is SGHKS and CDR2 is YYEKEE (reference sequence). The CDR3 loop spans 13 amino acids. The CDR3 bases are TGTGCCAGCAGCTCCCCGGGGGTTCAGCCCCAGCATTTT. Protein: CASSSPGVQPQHF.

V usage is TRBV4-2 and J usage is TRBJ2-5, with 15 bases aligning to TRBD2. V trimming: 0 bases; J trimming: 4 bases; junction bases outside the gene matches: 6. This CDR3 has 18 residues. Germline CDR1 reads LGHNA; CDR2 reads YNFKEQ. The CDR3, as DNA: TGTGCCAGCAGCCAAGACCGGACTAGCGGGGGGGCGAGAGAGACCCAGTACTTC. Translated: CASSQDRTSGGARETQYF.

The chain combines TRBV11-2 with TRBJ1-1; TRBD1 is a possible D gene (5 bases). The V gene's germline CDR1 is SGHAT and CDR2 FQNNGV. The CDR3 extends over 13 amino acids. Trimming removed 4 bases from V and 1 base from J, with 7 bases in between. DNA for the CDR3: TGTGCCAGCAGCTCGCAGGGGAACACTGAAGCTTTCTTT. Amino acids: CASSSQGNTEAFF.

Note on this clone: At one end, the junction sequence differs from germline, possibly due to a read error. CDR3 nucleotides: TGTGCCAGCAGTCTCCGGGACAGCAAGTTCTTC. Its translation: CASSLRDSKFF. This rearrangement joins TRBV6-5 to TRBJ1-2; 7 bases line up with TRBD1. This CDR3 has 11 amino acids. In germline, CDR1 is MNHEY, CDR2 SVGAGI.

The count of this clone is one. The chain uses TRBV19 and TRBJ1-1; TRBD1 matches at 8 bases. Germline CDR1 and CDR2: LNHDA and SQIVND (reference sequence). V gave up 6 bases and J gave up 5 bases; unmatched junction bases: 5. The CDR3 covers 13 residues. The CDR3 bases are TGTGCCAGTAGGCCACAGGGGGGGACTGAAGCTTTCTTT. This gives the protein CASRPQGGTEAFF. Complete variable domain (other parts from reference TRBV19 and TRBJ1-1): DGGITQSPKYLFRKEGQNVTLSCEQNLNHDAMYWYRQDPGQGLRLIYYSQIVNDFQKGDIAEGYSVSREKKESFPLTVTSAQKNPTAFYLCASRPQGGTEAFFGQGTRLTVV.

V usage is TRBV30 and J usage is TRBJ2-3, with 9 bases that match TRBD2. The germline V gene has CDR1 GTSNPN and CDR2 SVGIG (reference sequence). The junction had 7 bases not matched to a gene; V was cut back by 1 base and J by 5 bases. The CDR3 is 15 residues long. The CDR3 reads CAWSEAGGKRDTQYF. CDR3 nucleotides: TGTGCCTGGAGTGAGGCGGGGGGGAAGAGAGATACGCAGTATTTT.

The chain recombines TRBV4-2 with TRBJ2-3; D is undetermined. The V gene's germline CDR1 is LGHNA and CDR2 YNFKEQ. The CDR3 has 16 amino acids. Trimming left V 0 bases short and J 0 bases short, with 10 bases between. For the CDR3, the DNA is TGTGCCAGCAGCCAAGAGACTGGTCTTAGCACAGATACGCAGTATTTT. Translation gives CASSQETGLSTDTQYF.

The chain joins TRBV11-2 to TRBJ1-4; 10 positions agree with TRBD1. J lost 8 bases, V lost 5 bases, and 5 bases had no gene match. CDR1 and CDR2 (germline): SGHAT, FQNNGV. The CDR3 has 14 amino acids. The CDR3 nucleotides are TGTGCCAGCAGCCGAGGACAGGGGGGAGAAAAACTGTTTTTT. Translation gives CASSRGQGGEKLFF.

The chain carries TRBV10-3 and TRBJ1-5, with a possible D match to TRBD1 (6 bases). The ends were cut back, 4 bases at V and 4 bases at J, with 8 bases in the middle. The CDR3 covers 13 residues. CDR1 is ENHRY and CDR2 is SYGVKD in the germline V gene. CDR3 region: CAISAGDNQPQHF. The CDR3 bases are TGTGCCATCAGTGCAGGGGATAATCAGCCCCAGCATTTT.

The chain has TRBV3-1 (or the pseudogene TRBV3-2) and TRBJ1-2; TRBD1 might be the D (5 bases). V lost 1 base and J 2 bases, leaving 14 bases between the germline ends. The CDR3 totals 16 residues. Looked up from germline, CDR1 is LGHDT and CDR2 is YNNKEL (reference sequence). In nucleotides, the CDR3 is TGTGCCAGCAGCCAAGTCTGGGGGGGGTTAAACTATGGCTACACCTTC. Its translation is CASSQVWGGLNYGYTF.

This rearrangement joins TRBV18 to TRBJ1-4, with unresolved D. This CDR3 region has 13 residues. From germline, CDR1 is KGHSH and CDR2 LQKENI. V was clipped by 4 bases and J by 3 bases, with 6 bases between them. CDR3 sequence (DNA): TGTGCCAGCTCACGGGCAGCTAATGAAAAACTGTTTTTT. Protein: CASSRAANEKLFF.

The rearrangement joins TRBV30 to TRBJ1-1, with 7 bases lining up with TRBD1. The length of the CDR3 is 13 residues. The germline V gene encodes CDR1 GTSNPN and CDR2 SVGIG (reference sequence). V was clipped by 2 bases and J by 4 bases; unmatched bases: 4. The CDR3: CAWSNQGGTEAFF. The CDR3 DNA follows: TGTGCCTGGAGTAACCAGGGGGGCACTGAAGCTTTCTTT.

This clone showed up just a few times. The chain employs TRBV5-4 and TRBJ1-5; unclear D gene. The CDR3 is 13 residues long. Germline assignment: CDR1 SGHNT and CDR2 YYREEE (reference sequence). V lost 2 bases and J 2 bases, leaving 5 bases between the germline ends. CDR3 sequence reads: CASSFEGNQPQHF. The CDR3 region has the DNA TGTGCCAGCAGCTTCGAGGGCAATCAGCCCCAGCATTTT.

The chain carries TRBV11-2 and TRBJ2-2; TRBD1 aligns across 10 bases. The V segment lost 0 bases and the J segment 5 bases; nucleotides outside the gene matches: 15. The V gene's germline CDR1 is SGHAT and CDR2 FQNNGV. The CDR3 runs to 20 residues. The CDR3 here is CASSLEAPPDRGRWTGELFF. CDR3 coding DNA: TGTGCCAGCAGCTTAGAGGCCCCACCCGACAGGGGGCGATGGACCGGGGAGCTGTTTTTT.

The chain joins TRBV10-3 to TRBJ2-1; 10 bases line up with TRBD2. V shed 9 bases and J 6 bases; nucleotides not matched to a gene: 5. The length of the CDR3 is 13 residues. CDR1 and CDR2 (germline): ENHRY, SYGVKD. The CDR3 bases are TGTGCCATTTCTAGCGGGGGTAGCAATGAGCAGTTCTTC. It encodes CAISSGGSNEQFF.

This chain links TRBV18 with TRBJ2-1; possible D gene TRBD2, 6 bases. The CDR3 has 13 amino acids. Trimming pared 5 bases from V and 10 bases from J, leaving 15 bases between. Germline-derived CDR1 and CDR2 are KGHSH and LQKENI. CDR3 amino acids: CASSWPTGVEQFF. DNA of the CDR3: TGTGCCAGCTCATGGCCGACGGGGGTGGAGCAGTTCTTC.

This clone was counted once. The chain recombines TRBV13 with TRBJ2-3; D is possibly TRBD2 (6 bases). The CDR3 consists of 12 residues. Germline V CDR1 and CDR2: PRHDT, FYEKMQ (reference sequence). Trimming left V 8 bases short and J 0 bases short, with 6 bases between. CDR3 nucleotides: TGTGCCAGCCGGGGGAGCACAGATACGCAGTATTTT. It yields the protein CASRGSTDTQYF.

The V call is TRBV27, the J call TRBJ1-2; 10 bases map to TRBD1. Germline values: CDR1 MNHEY, CDR2 SMNVEV (reference sequence). Trimming removed 5 bases from V and 2 bases from J; junction bases left unmatched: 5. This CDR3 is built from 15 residues. The CDR3 DNA is TGTGCCAGCAGTGGAAGACAGGGGGCGAACTATGGCTACACCTTC. Translating gives CASSGRQGANYGYTF.

This sequence joins TRBV6-5 and TRBJ1-2, with TRBD1 identical over 8 bases. The J segment lost 7 bases and the V segment lost 8 bases, leaving 15 bases of the junction unmatched. CDR1 is MNHEY and CDR2 is SVGAGI in the germline V gene. The CDR3 runs to 15 residues. As DNA, the CDR3 is TGTGCCAGCCTAAGAGCCGGGACAGGTCTTTCTGGCTACACCTTC. Protein product: CASLRAGTGLSGYTF.

This sequence joins TRBV5-1 and TRBJ2-5; weak D call: TRBD2 (6 bases). The length of the CDR3 is 15 residues. Germline V CDR1 and CDR2: SGHRS, YFSETQ. The germline V and J ends were trimmed by 4 bases and 0 bases, with 13 bases remaining between them. CDR3 region: CASSQERAHQETQYF. CDR3 DNA sequence: TGCGCCAGCAGCCAGGAGCGGGCTCACCAAGAGACCCAGTACTTC.

The chain carries TRBV4-3 and TRBJ2-1; 14 bases agree with TRBD2. The V segment lost 4 bases and the J segment 1 base; nucleotides outside the gene matches: 6. Germline CDR1 is LGHNA and CDR2 is YSLEER. The CDR3 has 18 residues. In nucleotides, the CDR3 is TGCGCCAGCAGCCCCCGGACTAGCGGGGGGTATTCCTACAATGAGCAGTTCTTC. Translating it yields CASSPRTSGGYSYNEQFF.

V is TRBV7-8 and J is TRBJ2-5, with 7 bases aligning to TRBD2. Trimming cost V 6 bases and J 5 bases; bases outside gene matches: 18. This CDR3 contains 17 residues. Germline V gives CDR1 SGHVS, CDR2 FQNEAQ. As DNA, the CDR3 is TGTGCCAGCAGTCTAGCGGCGAATTACTTTTCCCGGGAGACCCAGTACTTC. Protein sequence: CASSLAANYFSRETQYF. The full variable domain, in which reference TRBV7-8 and TRBJ2-5 provide the parts outside the CDR3, is GAGVSQSPRYKVAKRGQDVALRCDPISGHVSLFWYQQALGQGPEFLTYFQNEAQLDKSGLPSDRFFAERPEGSVSTLKIQRTQQEDSAVYLCASSLAANYFSRETQYFGPGTRLLVL.

The gene calls are TRBV9 and TRBJ2-3, with TRBD2 identical over 9 bases. The CDR3 spans 16 residues. Germline V gene data show CDR1 as SGDLS and CDR2 as YYNGEE. J lost 1 base, V lost 2 bases, and 5 bases had no gene match. The CDR3 nucleotides are TGTGCCAGCAGCGTCGGACTAGCGAGGGGCACAGATACGCAGTATTTT. This gives the protein CASSVGLARGTDTQYF.

Concerning this clone: Other DNA sequences within the sample encode an identical CDR3. This chain joins TRBV4-1 and TRBJ2-7, with TRBD2 as a possible D gene (6 bases). CDR1 MGHRA and CDR2 YSYEKL come from the germline V gene. The CDR3 length is 15 residues. V was pared by 1 base and J by 7 bases, with 17 bases between. The CDR3 region has the DNA TGCGCCAGCAGCCAAGCCCCCTTGGACTATTATGAGCAGTACTTC. It translates to CASSQAPLDYYEQYF.

The chain is built from TRBV4-2 and TRBJ1-4; possible D gene TRBD1, 6 bases. The CDR3 is 14 residues long. The germline V gene encodes CDR1 LGHNA and CDR2 YNFKEQ. Trimming stripped 5 bases from V and 8 bases from J, with 15 bases between. CDR3 region: CASSGGRAGEKLFF. CDR3 DNA: TGTGCCAGCAGCGGGGGCAGGGCTGGAGAAAAACTGTTTTTT.

The chain recombines TRBV18 with TRBJ1-1; no reliable D call. CDR1 and CDR2 (germline): KGHSH, LQKENI. The CDR3 is 13 residues long. V lost 11 bases and J lost 3, with 16 bases in between. This chain's CDR3 is CAASSGRDTEAFF. Written as DNA, the CDR3 is TGTGCCGCCAGCTCTGGGCGGGACACTGAAGCTTTCTTT. Supplemented by reference TRBV18 and TRBJ1-1, the full variable domain reads NAGVMQNPRHLVRRRGQEARLRCSPMKGHSHVYWYRQLPEEGLKFMVYLQKENIIDESGMPKERFSAEFPKEGPSILRIQQVVRGDSAAYFCAASSGRDTEAFFGQGTRLTVV.